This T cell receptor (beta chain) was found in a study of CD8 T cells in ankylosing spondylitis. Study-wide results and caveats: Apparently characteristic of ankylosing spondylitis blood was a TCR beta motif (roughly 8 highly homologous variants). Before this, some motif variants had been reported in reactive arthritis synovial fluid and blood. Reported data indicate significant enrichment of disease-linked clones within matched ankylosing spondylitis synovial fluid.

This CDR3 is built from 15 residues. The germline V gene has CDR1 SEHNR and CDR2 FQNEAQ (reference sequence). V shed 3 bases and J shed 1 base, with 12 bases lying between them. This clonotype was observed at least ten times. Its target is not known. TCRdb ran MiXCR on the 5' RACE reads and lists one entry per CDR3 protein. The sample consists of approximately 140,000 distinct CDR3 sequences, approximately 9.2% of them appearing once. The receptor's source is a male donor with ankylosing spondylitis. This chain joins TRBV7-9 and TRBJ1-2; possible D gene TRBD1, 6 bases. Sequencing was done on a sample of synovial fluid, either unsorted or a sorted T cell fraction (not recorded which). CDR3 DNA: TGTGCCAGCAGCTTTTATCAGGGGAGTAACTATGGCTACACCTTC. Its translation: CASSFYQGSNYGYTF. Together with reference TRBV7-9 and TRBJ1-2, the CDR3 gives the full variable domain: DTGVSQNPRHKITKRGQNVTFRCDPISEHNRLYWYRQTLGQGPEFLTYFQNEAQLEKSRLLSDRFSAERPKGSFSTLEIQRTEQGDSAMYLCASSFYQGSNYGYTFGSGTRLTVV.